The rows below give T cell receptor beta chains drawn from one sample of a study of blood T cell repertoires in COVID-19. Using immunoSEQ multiplex PCR, the repertoire was profiled, and TCRdb retains in-frame clones only, with some absent. The sample lists roughly 280,000 clones; around 85% were seen once. Sequenced material: peripheral blood. Source of these receptors: a woman between 70 and 85 years old with acute or convalescent COVID-19. CDR3s include the opening cysteine and the closing phenylalanine or tryptophan. A D gene is named only where the DNA matches it firmly. Size is omitted from some rows. Given values are once, few, many or a class for expanded clones.

clone size	V gene	J gene	D gene	CDR3 DNA	CDR3 protein
NA	TRBV12-5	TRBJ1-1	NA	TGTGCTAGTGGCTCGTGGGGCGGGGCTGAAGCTTTCTTT	CASGSWGGAEAFF
NA	TRBV7-9	TRBJ2-7	TRBD2	TGTGCCAGCAGCTTAGGTAGCGGGGGCCGCTCCTACGAGCAGTACTTC	CASSLGSGGRSYEQYF
NA	TRBV5-6	TRBJ2-7	NA	TGTGCCAGCAGCTTGGCCGGGTCCTACTACGAGCAGTACTTC	CASSLAGSYYEQYF
few	TRBV3-1/TRBV3-2	TRBJ1-6	TRBD1	TGTGCCAGCAGCCCTACCTGGGACAGCAGATCACCCCTCCACTTT	CASSPTWDSRSPLHF
NA	TRBV12-3/TRBV12-4	TRBJ1-2	TRBD1	TGTGCCAGCAGCTCGGACAGGGTCTATGGCTACACCTTC	CASSSDRVYGYTF
few	TRBV7-9	TRBJ1-1	NA	TGTGCCAGCAGTCAAAACACGAACACTGAAGCTTTCTTT	CASSQNTNTEAFF
NA	TRBV6-1	TRBJ2-1	NA	TGTGCCAGCAGTGACCTCTTGCGGGGGCCTTACAATGAGCAGTTCTTC	CASSDLLRGPYNEQFF
once	TRBV5-1	TRBJ2-3	TRBD2	TGCGCCAGCAGCAGGGGTGTGGCTAGCGGCTATTCTAGCACAGATACGCAGTATTTT	CASSRGVASGYSSTDTQYF
NA	TRBV5-6	TRBJ1-6	NA	TGTGCCAGCAGCGTAAGGGGGGGAGTGGGTAATTCACCCCTCCACTTT	CASSVRGGVGNSPLHF
NA	TRBV12-3/TRBV12-4	TRBJ1-1	NA	TGTGCCAGCAGTCCCACTGAGGGCTCTGAAGCTTTCTTT	CASSPTEGSEAFF
NA	TRBV7-9	TRBJ2-1	NA	TGTGCCAGCAGCCCACCGGGACAAGCCTTCAATGAGCAGTTCTTC	CASSPPGQAFNEQFF
NA	TRBV6-5	TRBJ2-5	NA	TGTGCCAGCAGGGCCAGGCCGACAGGCCAAGAGACCCAGTACTTC	CASRARPTGQETQYF
NA	TRBV12-5	TRBJ2-2	NA	TGTGCTAGTGGCTTGCGAGGGTTGGACACCGGGGAGCTGTTTTTT	CASGLRGLDTGELFF
NA	TRBV11-2	TRBJ1-5	NA	TGTGCCAGCAGCTTAGTTCCGGGGAGGGAGACCCAGCATTTT	CASSLVPGRETQHF
NA	TRBV3-1/TRBV3-2	TRBJ2-7	TRBD1	TGTGCCAGCAGCCAAGATCTGGGGGGACAGGCCTACGAGCAGTACTTC	CASSQDLGGQAYEQYF
NA	TRBV9	TRBJ2-1	NA	TGTGCCAGCAGCGTTGCAGGGGCAAATGAGCAGTTCTTC	CASSVAGANEQFF
NA	TRBV10-3	TRBJ1-2	TRBD1	TGTGCCATCAGTGAGGACAGGGCCTATGGCTACACCTTC	CAISEDRAYGYTF
NA	TRBV18	TRBJ2-3	NA	TGTGCCAGCTCACCAAACCTGGCTCGCACAGATACGCAGTATTTT	CASSPNLARTDTQYF
NA	TRBV7-9	TRBJ1-3	TRBD1	TGTGCCAGCAGCCGAGACAGGGCCACTGGAAACACCATATATTTT	CASSRDRATGNTIYF
NA	TRBV5-1	TRBJ1-2	TRBD1	TGCGCCAGCAGCTTGTGGGCAGGGGGAAATATCTATGGCTACACCTTC	CASSLWAGGNIYGYTF
NA	TRBV7-9	TRBJ1-5	NA	TGTGCCAGCAGCTTATCAGGGGTGCGTCAGCCCCAGCATTTT	CASSLSGVRQPQHF
NA	TRBV5-1	TRBJ2-2	TRBD2	TGCGCCAGCAGCTTGGAGGTCCGGACTAGCGGAACCGGGGAGCTGTTTTTT	CASSLEVRTSGTGELFF
NA	TRBV19	TRBJ1-1	TRBD1	TGTGCCAGTAGTATCCAGGGGGGCACTGAAGCTTTCTTT	CASSIQGGTEAFF
NA	TRBV30	TRBJ1-2	NA	TGTGCCTGGAGTGTAGGGGTGGGCAGTGGCTACACCTTC	CAWSVGVGSGYTF
few	TRBV3-1/TRBV3-2	TRBJ1-6	TRBD1	TGTGCCAGCCGGGGACAGGGAGGTTCACCCCTCCACTTT	CASRGQGGSPLHF
NA	TRBV9	TRBJ1-2	NA	TGTGCCAGCAGCGCCACAGGGATTGGTAATGGCTACACCTTC	CASSATGIGNGYTF
NA	TRBV12-5	TRBJ2-5	TRBD2	TGTGCTAGTGCGGGCCTAGCGGGGACCCAGTACTTC	CASAGLAGTQYF
NA	TRBV19	TRBJ1-4	NA	TGTGCCAGTAGGGGCCAGGGCTATGAAAAACTGTTTTTT	CASRGQGYEKLFF
NA	TRBV18	TRBJ2-3	TRBD2	TGTGCCAGCTCACCGCCTTCGGGGGGAAAGGCGACGCAGTATTTT	CASSPPSGGKATQYF
NA	TRBV11-2	TRBJ2-3	NA	TGTGCCAGCAGCTTATCAGGAGATACGCAGTATTTT	CASSLSGDTQYF
NA	TRBV5-4	TRBJ1-1	NA	TGTGCCAGCAGCTTGGGGGTAAGGAAAGGGAGAAACACTGAAGCTTTCTTT	CASSLGVRKGRNTEAFF
once	TRBV11-2	TRBJ2-1	NA	TGTGCCAGCAGCTCCCAAACCAGGAATGAGCAGTTCTTC	CASSSQTRNEQFF
NA	TRBV5-4	TRBJ1-4	TRBD1	TGTGCCAGCAGCTTACGGACAGGGCGGACTGAAAAACTGTTTTTT	CASSLRTGRTEKLFF
NA	TRBV5-1	TRBJ1-1	NA	TGCGCCAGCTCGAGGGGGGGGCAGAACACTGAAGCTTTCTTT	CASSRGGQNTEAFF
few	TRBV2	TRBJ1-2	TRBD1	TGTGCCAGCAGTGGGGACAGACCTAACTATGGCTACACCTTC	CASSGDRPNYGYTF
NA	TRBV7-8	TRBJ1-1	NA	TGTGCCAGCAGGGACATGCTGAACACTGAAGCTTTCTTT	CASRDMLNTEAFF
once	TRBV19	TRBJ1-5	NA	TGTGCCAGTACCTCTCTGTCAGGGATTCAGCCCCAGCATTTT	CASTSLSGIQPQHF